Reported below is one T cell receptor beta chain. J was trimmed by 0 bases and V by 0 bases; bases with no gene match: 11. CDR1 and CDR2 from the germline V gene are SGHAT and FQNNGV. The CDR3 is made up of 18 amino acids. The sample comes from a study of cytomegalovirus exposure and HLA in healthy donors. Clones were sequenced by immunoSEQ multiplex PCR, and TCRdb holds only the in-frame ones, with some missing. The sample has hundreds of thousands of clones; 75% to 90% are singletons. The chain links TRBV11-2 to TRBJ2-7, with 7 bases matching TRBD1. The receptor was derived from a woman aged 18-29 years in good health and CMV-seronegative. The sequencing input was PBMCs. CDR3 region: CASSLDLLMGTASYEQYF. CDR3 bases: TGTGCCAGCAGCTTAGATCTCCTAATGGGGACAGCCTCCTACGAGCAGTACTTC.